The 22 T cell receptor beta chains given below trace back to one sample, sequenced in a study of cytomegalovirus exposure and HLA in healthy donors. PCR used 60 Vbeta primers and 13 Jbeta primers. The repertoire was sequenced with immunoSEQ multiplex PCR; TCRdb's copy has only in-frame clones and lacks some. The sample contains 95,000 to 110,000 clones, roughly 80% of which appear only once. Material: PBMCs. The receptor set was obtained from a man aged 50-59 years in good health and CMV-seropositive.

The chain joins TRBV6-6 to TRBJ2-1, with 10 bases lining up with TRBD2. CDR3 size: 16 residues. The germline gives CDR1 MNHNY, CDR2 SVGAGI (reference sequence). The ends lost 4 bases at V and 10 bases at J; junction bases unmatched: 13. The CDR3 DNA follows: TGTGCCAGCAGTTCACAGGGCAGCGGGAGGGCCGGGGAGCAGTTCTTC. It specifies CASSSQGSGRAGEQFF.

The chain uses TRBV5-1 and TRBJ2-5; 7 bases are a match to TRBD2. The J call may not be correct, given that the DNA end is closer to TRBJ2-7. CDR3 length equals 16 residues. The germline CDR1 and CDR2 sequences are SGHRS and YFSETQ. The CDR3 is CASSYSSSGISYEQYF. CDR3 sequence (DNA): TGCGCCAGCAGCTATTCTTCTAGCGGCATCTCCTACGAGCAGTACTTC.

The chain's CDR3 is CASSSVTQLGDTQYF. The CDR3 nucleotides read TGTGCCAGCAGTTCCGTGACACAATTGGGAGATACGCAGTATTTT. The chain combines TRBV6-5 with TRBJ2-3; no reliable D call. Trimming stripped 4 bases from V and 5 bases from J, with 16 bases between. The CDR3 has 15 amino acids. Germline values: CDR1 MNHEY, CDR2 SVGAGI.

Written as DNA, the CDR3 is TGTGCCAGCACAACAGGTTCCGAGTATGGCTACACCTTC. It yields the protein CASTTGSEYGYTF. The rearrangement joins TRBV28 to TRBJ1-2, with D possibly being TRBD1 (5 bases). Germline CDR1 and CDR2: MDHEN and SYDVKM. The CDR3 loop spans 13 amino acids. Trimming shortened V by 7 bases and J by 5 bases, and 14 bases separated the two germline ends.

The V gene is TRBV6-5, the J gene TRBJ2-7, with D perhaps TRBD1 (6 bases). Germline V gives CDR1 MNHEY, CDR2 SVGAGI. V was trimmed by 6 bases and J by 0 bases, leaving 15 bases between them. The CDR3 length is 15 residues. The CDR3 nucleotides read TGTGCCAGCAGCCTCAACAGGGTCAGCTCCTACGAGCAGTACTTC. Amino acid sequence: CASSLNRVSSYEQYF.

The chain carries TRBV7-8 and TRBJ1-5; 8 bases map to TRBD1. The CDR3 totals 15 residues. Per germline, CDR1 SGHVS and CDR2 FQNEAQ. V shed 1 base and J 3 bases; nucleotides not matched to a gene: 2. The CDR3 bases are TGTGCCAGCAGCTTAGAGACAGGGGACAATCAGCCCCAGCATTTT. This sequence encodes CASSLETGDNQPQHF.

The chain couples TRBV7-7 to TRBJ2-5; 7 bases are shared with TRBD1. From germline, CDR1 is SSHAT and CDR2 FNYEAQ (reference sequence). Trimming removed 1 base from V and 4 bases from J; junction bases left unmatched: 3. The CDR3 length is 14 residues. This chain's CDR3 is CASSLDRGRETQYF. CDR3 sequence (DNA): TGTGCCAGCAGCTTAGACAGGGGACGAGAGACCCAGTACTTC. The variable domain in full, with the rest retrieved from reference TRBV7-7 and TRBJ2-5, is GAGVSQSPRYKVTKRGQDVTLRCDPISSHATLYWYQQALGQGPEFLTYFNYEAQPDKSGLPSDRFSAERPEGSISTLTIQRTEQRDSAMYRCASSLDRGRETQYFGPGTRLLVL.

The chain couples TRBV6-5 to TRBJ2-5; 8 bases fit TRBD2. The end of the DNA fits TRBJ2-7 better, so the J call may be wrong. This CDR3 region has 16 residues. Germline-derived CDR1 and CDR2 are MNHEY and SVGAGI. This CDR3 is CASSYSPSGSLYEQYF. The CDR3 DNA follows: TGTGCCAGCAGTTACTCGCCCAGCGGGAGCTTGTACGAGCAGTACTTC.

The CDR3 loop is CASSGGTGEKLFF. The CDR3 coding sequence is TGTGCCAGCAGCGGGGGGACAGGTGAAAAACTGTTTTTT. This rearrangement joins TRBV7-9 to TRBJ1-4; 8 bases agree with TRBD1. CDR3 size: 13 residues. The trim removed 5 bases at V and 7 bases at J, leaving 3 bases unmatched. Germline V lookup: CDR1 SEHNR, CDR2 FQNEAQ (reference sequence).

The chain has TRBV7-2 and TRBJ2-2; TRBD2 might be the D (6 bases). V gave up 3 bases and J gave up 0 bases, with 11 bases separating them. CDR3 length: 16 residues. CDR1 is SGHTA, CDR2 FQGNSA, per germline. DNA for the CDR3: TGTGCCAGCAGCTTGGCGGGACTGACGAACACCGGGGAGCTGTTTTTT. As protein: CASSLAGLTNTGELFF.

The rearrangement uses TRBV30 and TRBJ2-2; tentatively, D is TRBD2 (6 bases). This CDR3 region has 14 residues. Germline lookup yields CDR1 GTSNPN and CDR2 SVGIG (reference sequence). V lost 2 bases and J lost 6, with 13 bases in between. This chain's CDR3 is CAWSLGGGSGELFF. The DNA of the CDR3 is TGTGCCTGGAGTCTTGGGGGAGGTTCCGGGGAGCTGTTTTTT.

This chain connects TRBV5-1 to TRBJ2-7, with 8 positions matching TRBD2. The CDR3 length is 15 residues. In germline, CDR1 is SGHRS, CDR2 YFSETQ. The V and J ends lost 0 bases and 6 bases, in that order; junction bases with no gene match: 8. CDR3 DNA: TGCGCCAGCAGCTTGGTGGCGGGAGGAAGGGTCGAGCAGTACTTC. This codes for CASSLVAGGRVEQYF.

The chain is built from TRBV19 and TRBJ2-3, with 7 bases identical to TRBD1. Germline V gene sequence: CDR1 LNHDA, CDR2 SQIVND (reference sequence). Trimming took 3 bases from V and 0 from J; bases not matched to a gene: 3. CDR3 length: 15 amino acids. The CDR3 nucleotides read TGTGCCAGTAGTATTATGGGACAGAGCACAGATACGCAGTATTTT. Amino acids: CASSIMGQSTDTQYF.

This sequence joins TRBV29-1 and TRBJ2-3, with TRBD1 matching over 9 bases. The CDR3 has 14 amino acids. CDR1 and CDR2 from the germline V gene are SQVTM and ANQGSEA. The V gene end was trimmed by 4 bases and the J gene end by 4 bases; junction bases not matched to a gene: 6. For the CDR3, the DNA is TGCAGCGTTGCCACCGGGACAGGGCCAGATACGCAGTATTTT. This translates into CSVATGTGPDTQYF.

The genes are TRBV10-2 and TRBJ2-7, with D possibly being TRBD1 (5 bases). V was trimmed by 6 bases and J by 0 bases, leaving 12 bases between them. Germline V gene sequence: CDR1 WSHSY, CDR2 SAAADI. CDR3 length: 14 residues. CDR3 loop: CASSRVLSSYEQYF. The DNA for the CDR3 is TGCGCCAGCAGCAGGGTCCTAAGCTCCTACGAGCAGTACTTC.

This clone was counted once. The V gene is TRBV27, the J gene TRBJ2-2, with 10 positions matching TRBD1. Germline lookup yields CDR1 MNHEY and CDR2 SMNVEV (reference sequence). The CDR3 sequence is 18 residues long. V lost 5 bases and J lost 6; bases outside the gene matches: 15. Here the CDR3 reads CASSTRQGARQGAGELFF. In nucleotides, the CDR3 is TGTGCCAGCAGTACAAGACAGGGGGCGAGACAAGGGGCCGGGGAGCTGTTTTTT.

This sequence joins TRBV6-6 and TRBJ1-2, with D possibly TRBD1 on 6 matching bases. In germline, CDR1 is MNHNY, CDR2 SVGAGI (reference sequence). Trimming took 6 bases from V and 4 from J, leaving 15 bases between them. The CDR3 is made up of 14 amino acids. The CDR3 DNA follows: TGTGCCAGCAGACCCCGACAGGAGCTCTATGGCTACACCTTC. Its translation is CASRPRQELYGYTF.

To note about this clone: A read error may be the cause here, since a much bigger clone is one base away. The rearrangement uses TRBV6-7 and TRBJ2-3; 15 nucleotides align to TRBD2. TRBV6-7 is an ORF for which the function is uncertain. This CDR3 is built from 18 residues. J was trimmed by 0 bases and V by 6 bases; bases with no gene match: 7. Written as DNA, the CDR3 is TGTGCCAGCAGCACCGGACTAGCGGGAGGGCCTAGCACAGATACGCAGTATTTT. Residues: CASSTGLAGGPSTDTQYF.

A few counts support this clone. This chain uses TRBV28 with TRBJ2-6; 9 nucleotides line up with TRBD2. The germline V gene has CDR1 MDHEN and CDR2 SYDVKM. The CDR3 is 16 residues long. V lost 10 bases to trimming and J lost 0 bases; unmatched junction nucleotides: 7. CDR3 amino acids: CATLAGTPSGANVLTF. Here the CDR3 DNA reads TGTGCCACCCTAGCGGGAACTCCCTCTGGGGCCAACGTCCTGACTTTC.

The count of this clone is one. The rearrangement links TRBV11-3 to TRBJ2-1; D remains unclear. The V gene's germline CDR1 is SGHNT and CDR2 YENEEA. V was clipped by 1 base and J by 7 bases, with 8 bases between them. The CDR3 is made up of 13 amino acids. In nucleotides, the CDR3 is TGTGCCAGCAGCTTAGGTTTCAGTAATGAGCAGTTCTTC. It yields the protein CASSLGFSNEQFF.

J is TRBJ2-1 and V is TRBV10-3; 11 bases are a match to TRBD2. The V gene end was trimmed by 0 bases and the J gene end by 10 bases; junction bases not matched to a gene: 2. CDR1 and CDR2 (germline): ENHRY, SYGVKD. This CDR3 spans 14 amino acids. The CDR3 coding sequence is TGTGCCATCAGTGAGTCTAGCGGGAGGGTAGAGCAGTTCTTC. Protein product: CAISESSGRVEQFF.

Remarks on this clone: The junction and the germline gene differ at one end; a read error may be behind it. CDR3 sequence (DNA): TGTTCCAGCAGCAGCCGGGACAGAGGGTCCTACGAGCAGTACTTC. Amino acids: CSSSSRDRGSYEQYF. The chain employs TRBV7-9 and TRBJ2-7, with 7 nucleotides matching TRBD1. Per the germline V gene, CDR1 is SEHNR and CDR2 is FQNEAQ (reference sequence). CDR3 size: 15 residues.